This entry describes one TCR beta chain. As yet, its antigen is unknown. Whole-blood total RNA was extracted without T cell sorting. The data were obtained in a study of monozygotic twins with inflammatory bowel disease. Study outcomes and limitations: Separate T cell subtypes could not be resolved from one another.

Each of the TCR libraries took 3500 ng of total RNA. Investigators made cDNA in eight separate reactions per sample. TCRdb derives one entry per CDR3 protein from the 5' RACE reads, leaving out DNA. Recorded here are about 160,000 distinct CDR3 sequences; the top ten clones represent 2% to 2.5%. Sequences were obtained from blood. This receptor was identified in a human donor with ulcerative colitis or Crohn's disease, or a healthy co-twin of an affected twin (not recorded which).

CDR3 sequence reads: CASSLVGPGSGTDTQYF. This rearrangement joins TRBV5-1 to TRBJ2-3; TCRdb picks TRBD1, but there is no DNA to check that call. The CDR3 sequence is 17 residues long. The germline CDR1 and CDR2 sequences are SGHRS and YFSETQ.